Presented here are 31 T cell receptor beta chains from one specimen sequenced in a study of T-cell reconstitution after alpha-beta-depleted transplantation in children. TCRbeta library construction was performed incorporating unique molecular identifiers. TCRdb reprocessed the PCR reads with MiXCR, giving one entry per CDR3 protein. The sample lists 140,000 or so distinct CDR3 sequences; 8% to 10% were seen once. The specimen comprised PBMCs, mostly from graft donor cells, sampled 180 days after TCRalphabeta/CD19-depleted stem cell transplant. These receptors were taken from a female patient younger than 10 who had a stem cell transplant for congenital amegakaryocytic thrombocytopenia, so the T cells may come from the graft donor.

This clonotype was detected many times. J is TRBJ2-1 and V is TRBV12-3 or TRBV12-4, with a possible D match to TRBD1 (6 bases). The V end lost 4 bases, the J end lost 0 bases, and 10 bases lay between the germline ends. The CDR3 covers 15 residues. The CDR3 here is CASSSPGHSYNEQFF. DNA of the CDR3: TGTGCCAGCAGTTCTCCGGGACACTCCTACAATGAGCAGTTCTTC.

The chain has TRBV3-1 and TRBJ2-5, with a possible D match to TRBD2 (6 bases). This CDR3 has 16 amino acids. CDR1 and CDR2 from the germline V gene are LGHDT and YNNKEL (reference sequence). Trimming removed 6 bases at V and 4 bases at J, with 21 bases between. CDR3 sequence reads: CASSSLRGGGTETQYF. The CDR3 nucleotides read TGTGCCAGCAGTTCTCTCCGGGGAGGTGGGACAGAGACCCAGTACTTC.

This clonotype was counted ten times or more. CDR3 loop: CASSGAGGAQETQYF. The CDR3 DNA reads TGTGCCAGTTCTGGAGCGGGAGGAGCCCAAGAGACCCAGTACTTC. The chain links TRBV28 to TRBJ2-5; 9 nucleotides match TRBD2. The CDR3 has 15 amino acids. V dropped 9 bases and J dropped 1; count of bases not matched to a gene: 9. From germline, CDR1 is MDHEN and CDR2 SYDVKM.

This clonotype was found many times. The chain carries TRBV28 and TRBJ1-2, with 7 bases fitting TRBD1. This CDR3 is built from 13 residues. Per germline, CDR1 MDHEN and CDR2 SYDVKM. The V gene end was trimmed by 3 bases and the J gene end by 8 bases; junction bases not matched to a gene: 6. The CDR3 sequence: CASSFMRTGGYTF. DNA of the CDR3: TGTGCCAGCAGTTTCATGAGGACAGGAGGCTACACCTTC.

This clonotype was detected ten times or more. The rearrangement links TRBV6-2 or TRBV6-3 to TRBJ1-1; 8 bases are shared with TRBD1. There are 16 residues in the CDR3. Looked up from germline, CDR1 is MNHEY and CDR2 is SVGEGT. The J segment lost 2 bases and the V segment lost 2 bases, leaving 7 bases of the junction unmatched. CDR3 sequence (DNA): TGTGCCAGCAGTTACCCACGGACAGGGATTAACACTGAAGCTTTCTTT. Its translation is CASSYPRTGINTEAFF.

This clonotype has a count of ten or more. CDR3 sequence reads: CASSSGTSAIFSYEQYF. In nucleotides, the CDR3 is TGTGCCAGCAGCTCCGGGACTAGCGCGATATTCTCCTACGAGCAGTACTTC. The chain combines TRBV9 with TRBJ2-7, with TRBD2 matching over 10 bases. From germline, CDR1 is SGDLS and CDR2 YYNGEE. Germline trimming cut 4 bases from V and 0 bases from J; bases unmatched to any gene: 10. The CDR3 runs to 17 residues.

The chain couples TRBV28 to TRBJ1-6; D uncertain. V was trimmed by 6 bases and J by 6 bases, leaving 15 bases between them. CDR1 is MDHEN and CDR2 is SYDVKM in the germline V gene. CDR3 length equals 15 residues. The CDR3: CASSLDISTNSPLHF. The CDR3 DNA reads as TGTGCCAGCAGCTTAGATATTAGTACTAATTCACCCCTCCACTTT. The variable domain in full, with the rest retrieved from reference TRBV28 and TRBJ1-6, is DVKVTQSSRYLVKRTGEKVFLECVQDMDHENMFWYRQDPGLGLRLIYFSYDVKMKEKGDIPEGYSVSREKKERFSLILESASTNQTSMYLCASSLDISTNSPLHFGNGTRLTVT.

There are many counts of this clonotype. The J gene is TRBJ2-1, the V gene TRBV6-2 or TRBV6-3, with 12 bases that match TRBD2. CDR1 is MNHEY, CDR2 SVGEGT, per germline. With V trimmed by 4 bases and J by 3 bases, 7 bases remained unmatched. The CDR3 covers 17 residues. The CDR3 bases are TGTGCCAGCAGTTTCCTGACTAGCGGGGGTTACTACAATGAGCAGTTCTTC. The encoded protein is CASSFLTSGGYYNEQFF.

The sample holds many counts of this clonotype. The J gene is TRBJ2-7, the V gene TRBV20-1; 9 nucleotides align to TRBD2. CDR3 length equals 14 residues. The germline V gene encodes CDR1 DFQATT and CDR2 SNEGSKA (reference sequence). The V segment lost 6 bases and the J segment 0 bases; nucleotides outside the gene matches: 6. The chain's CDR3 is CSAPLAGISYEQYF. The CDR3 DNA is TGCAGTGCACCTCTAGCGGGGATCTCCTACGAGCAGTACTTC.

At least ten counts were recorded for this clonotype. V and J are TRBV28 and TRBJ2-6; 8 bases map to TRBD1. Trimming cost V 3 bases and J 2 bases; bases outside gene matches: 6. CDR1 is MDHEN and CDR2 is SYDVKM in the germline V gene. The CDR3 totals 17 residues. The CDR3 protein is CASSLKQGVAGANVLTF. CDR3 nucleotide sequence: TGTGCCAGCAGTTTGAAACAGGGGGTGGCTGGGGCCAACGTCCTGACTTTC. The full variable domain, rest sourced from reference TRBV28 and TRBJ2-6, is DVKVTQSSRYLVKRTGEKVFLECVQDMDHENMFWYRQDPGLGLRLIYFSYDVKMKEKGDIPEGYSVSREKKERFSLILESASTNQTSMYLCASSLKQGVAGANVLTFGAGSRLTVL.

This clonotype appeared many times. V is TRBV28 and J is TRBJ1-1; D perhaps matches TRBD1 (6 bases). The V and J ends lost 0 bases and 6 bases respectively, with 11 bases between them. The germline CDR1 and CDR2 sequences are MDHEN and SYDVKM. This CDR3 contains 14 residues. The CDR3 nucleotides are TGTGCCAGCAGTTTATGGGGGGCTGATGCTGAAGCTTTCTTT. Its translation is CASSLWGADAEAFF.

This clonotype was seen ten or more times. A junction boundary mismatches the germline segment, possibly from a read error. The chain uses TRBV20-1 and TRBJ2-5; possibly TRBD1 for D (5 bases). This CDR3 comprises 11 residues. Germline lookup yields CDR1 DFQATT and CDR2 SNEGSKA (reference sequence). CDR3 region: CTTLLGQTQYF. As DNA, the CDR3 is TGTACAACACTCTTGGGGCAGACCCAGTACTTC.

This clonotype was observed at least ten times. The chain joins TRBV4-2 to TRBJ2-7; unclear D gene. Trimming left V 1 base short and J 6 bases short, with 10 bases between. The CDR3 has 13 amino acids. Germline CDR1 and CDR2: LGHNA and YNFKEQ. CDR3 amino acids: CASSQGRGLEQYF. The CDR3 DNA reads TGTGCCAGCAGCCAAGGTAGAGGTCTCGAGCAGTACTTC.

In this sample, this clonotype turned up many times. The J gene is TRBJ2-5, the V gene TRBV28, with D uncertain. Trimming shortened V by 8 bases and J by 0 bases, and 4 bases separated the two germline ends. The CDR3 consists of 11 residues. Germline CDR1 is MDHEN and CDR2 is SYDVKM. Written as DNA, the CDR3 is TGTGCCAGCCGGTACCAAGAGACCCAGTACTTC. It codes for CASRYQETQYF.

This clonotype occurred many times. The chain carries TRBV12-3 or TRBV12-4 and TRBJ2-5; 8 nucleotides match TRBD2. CDR3 size: 14 residues. The V segment lost 6 bases and the J segment 3 bases; nucleotides outside the gene matches: 6. In DNA, the CDR3 is TGTGCCAGCAGCGAAATAGCGGGAAAAGAGACCCAGTACTTC. Protein: CASSEIAGKETQYF.

V gene TRBV15 combines with J gene TRBJ2-3; 9 positions match TRBD2. In germline, CDR1 is LNHNV, CDR2 YYDKDF (reference sequence). With V trimmed by 0 bases and J by 4 bases, 5 bases remained unmatched. This CDR3 has 16 residues. The CDR3 DNA follows: TGTGCCACCAGCAGAGATGCGGGGGGGCCATCAGATACGCAGTATTTT. It codes for CATSRDAGGPSDTQYF.

This rearrangement joins TRBV5-1 to TRBJ1-2; TRBD1 aligns across 8 bases. Trimming at V came to 0 bases and at J to 7 bases, leaving 5 bases not matched to a gene. Per germline, CDR1 SGHRS and CDR2 YFSETQ. The CDR3 sequence is 14 residues long. CDR3 loop: CASSLGGQGTGYTF. Written as DNA, the CDR3 is TGCGCCAGCAGCTTGGGTGGACAGGGAACTGGCTACACCTTC.

V is TRBV5-1 and J is TRBJ2-3, with TRBD1 matching 7 bases. The germline CDR1 and CDR2 sequences are SGHRS and YFSETQ. The CDR3 totals 16 residues. The J segment lost 4 bases and the V segment lost 0 bases, leaving 8 bases of the junction unmatched. CDR3 sequence (DNA): TGCGCCAGCAGCTTGGCGCAGGGGGAAGCATCAGATACGCAGTATTTT. This sequence encodes CASSLAQGEASDTQYF.

The table lists this clonotype with many counts. V is TRBV12-3 or TRBV12-4 and J is TRBJ2-3; D unclear. Trimming took off 4 bases at V and 2 bases at J, with 10 bases between the two ends. The CDR3 sequence is 14 residues long. CDR3 amino acids: CASSYVGNTDTQYF. CDR3 DNA: TGTGCCAGCAGTTACGTGGGGAACACAGATACGCAGTATTTT.

This clonotype was counted a few times. The V gene is TRBV3-1, the J gene TRBJ1-5; D gene ambiguous. V was cut by 1 base and J by 1 base, with 11 bases left in between. The V gene's germline CDR1 is LGHDT and CDR2 YNNKEL (reference sequence). CDR3 length: 16 residues. CDR3 region: CASSQVVEGSNQPQHF. As DNA, the CDR3 is TGTGCCAGCAGCCAAGTGGTCGAGGGAAGCAATCAGCCCCAGCATTTT.

This clonotype came up many times. The chain has TRBV20-1 and TRBJ2-1; TRBD1 aligns across 7 bases. This CDR3 contains 14 residues. The germline V gene encodes CDR1 DFQATT and CDR2 SNEGSKA (reference sequence). The ends lost 7 bases at V and 4 bases at J; junction bases unmatched: 10. CDR3 amino acids: CSGQTGPRYNEQFF. CDR3 nucleotide sequence: TGCAGTGGCCAGACAGGGCCACGTTACAATGAGCAGTTCTTC.

In this sample, this clonotype turned up many times. The rearrangement links TRBV24-1 to TRBJ2-3, with D uncertain. The CDR3 extends over 12 amino acids. Between the trimmed V and J ends, which lost 1 base and 7 bases, there was a span of 5 bases. Germline V lookup: CDR1 KGHDR, CDR2 SFDVKD. CDR3 sequence (DNA): TGTGCCACCAGTGATTTTGCACATACGCAGTATTTT. Its protein is CATSDFAHTQYF.

At least ten counts were recorded for this clonotype. In DNA form, the CDR3 reads TGCGCCAGCAGCCCAAGGGGGAGTTGGGATTCACCCCTCCACTTT. This codes for CASSPRGSWDSPLHF. The V gene is TRBV5-1, the J gene TRBJ1-6; D possibly corresponds to TRBD1 (6 bases). Germline V gene lookup returns CDR1 SGHRS and CDR2 YFSETQ. This CDR3 contains 15 residues. V was cut by 4 bases and J by 8 bases, with 16 bases left in between.

The V call is TRBV5-6, the J call TRBJ2-1, with D perhaps TRBD2 (6 bases). The V gene's germline CDR1 is SGHDT and CDR2 YYEEEE. V was cut by 2 bases and J by 9 bases, with 21 bases left in between. This CDR3 region has 16 residues. The CDR3 nucleotides are TGTGCCAGCAGCTTCTCCTGGGGCGGGGCTAAGGGTGAGCAGTTCTTC. This encodes CASSFSWGGAKGEQFF.

This clonotype was seen at least ten times. The gene calls are TRBV12-3 or TRBV12-4 and TRBJ1-1; 8 bases line up with TRBD1. Trimming at V came to 6 bases and at J to 5 bases, leaving 11 bases not matched to a gene. The CDR3 is 15 amino acids. This chain's CDR3 is CASSRLDRDGTEAFF. The CDR3, as DNA: TGTGCCAGCAGCCGATTGGACAGGGACGGGACTGAAGCTTTCTTT.

This clonotype was recorded many times. This chain joins TRBV20-1 and TRBJ2-7; D is unresolved. V was clipped by 0 bases and J by 3 bases, with 15 bases between them. Per germline, CDR1 DFQATT and CDR2 SNEGSKA (reference sequence). The CDR3 spans 15 residues. DNA of the CDR3: TGCAGTGCTAGAGATGGCGCCCTTAGGGTCTACGAGCAGTACTTC. Its translation: CSARDGALRVYEQYF.

This clonotype was detected only a few times. V and J are TRBV27 and TRBJ2-7; 13 bases map to TRBD2. The V and J ends lost 5 bases and 7 bases, in that order; junction bases with no gene match: 11. The germline CDR1 and CDR2 sequences are MNHEY and SMNVEV (reference sequence). The CDR3 extends over 16 amino acids. The CDR3 DNA is TGTGCCAGCAGTGCAGGACTAGCGGGAGAAATAGGAGAGCAGTACTTC. Translation gives CASSAGLAGEIGEQYF.

This clonotype was seen at least ten times. The rearrangement links TRBV14 to TRBJ2-1, with D maybe TRBD2 (6 bases). Germline assignment: CDR1 SGHDN and CDR2 FVKESK. The CDR3 sequence is 15 residues long. V lost 5 bases and J lost 9, with 20 bases in between. CDR3 amino acids: CASSARLDRFGEQFF. As DNA, the CDR3 is TGTGCCAGCAGCGCCCGACTAGACCGCTTCGGTGAGCAGTTCTTC.

This clonotype was observed at least ten times. V usage is TRBV4-1 and J usage is TRBJ2-1; no clear D gene. V was cut by 1 base and J by 10 bases, with 14 bases left in between. The CDR3 has 14 residues. Germline CDR1 MGHRA, CDR2 YSYEKL. CDR3 coding DNA: TGCGCCAGCAGCCAAGTGGTGGGCGCTTGGGAGCAGTTCTTC. Protein: CASSQVVGAWEQFF.

J is TRBJ1-1 and V is TRBV20-1, with 7 bases aligning to TRBD1. The ends lost 3 bases at V and 1 base at J; junction bases unmatched: 2. Per the germline V gene, CDR1 is DFQATT and CDR2 is SNEGSKA (reference sequence). CDR3 length: 13 residues. CDR3 region: CSARDRTNTEAFF. The CDR3 DNA reads as TGCAGTGCTAGGGACAGGACGAACACTGAAGCTTTCTTT.

This clonotype was seen only a few times. The chain combines TRBV29-1 with TRBJ2-2; 7 bases are shared with TRBD1. Germline V CDR1 and CDR2: SQVTM, ANQGSEA. Unmatched junction bases numbered 8, after V lost 6 bases and J lost 4 bases. The length of the CDR3 is 14 residues. The CDR3 here is CSVLGGRSTGELFF. The CDR3 DNA follows: TGCAGCGTCCTAGGGGGCAGGAGCACCGGGGAGCTGTTTTTT.